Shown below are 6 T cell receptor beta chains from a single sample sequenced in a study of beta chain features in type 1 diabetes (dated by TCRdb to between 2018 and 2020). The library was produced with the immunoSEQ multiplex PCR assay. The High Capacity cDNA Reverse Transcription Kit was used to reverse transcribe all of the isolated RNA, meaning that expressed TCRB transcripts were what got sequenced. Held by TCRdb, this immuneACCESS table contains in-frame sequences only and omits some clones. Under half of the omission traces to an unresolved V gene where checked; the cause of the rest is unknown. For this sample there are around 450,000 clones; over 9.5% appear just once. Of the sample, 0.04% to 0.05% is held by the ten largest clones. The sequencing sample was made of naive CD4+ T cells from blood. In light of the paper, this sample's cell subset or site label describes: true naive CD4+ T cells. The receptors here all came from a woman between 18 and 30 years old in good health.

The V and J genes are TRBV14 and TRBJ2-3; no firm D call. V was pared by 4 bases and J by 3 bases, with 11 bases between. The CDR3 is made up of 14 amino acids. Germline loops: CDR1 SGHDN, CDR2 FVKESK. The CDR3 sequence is CASSPLGGTDTQYF. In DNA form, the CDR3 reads TGTGCCAGCAGCCCCCTAGGTGGGACAGATACGCAGTATTTT. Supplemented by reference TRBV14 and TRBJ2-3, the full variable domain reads EAGVTQFPSHSVIEKGQTVTLRCDPISGHDNLYWYRRVMGKEIKFLLHFVKESKQDESGMPNNRFLAERTGGTYSTLKVQPAELEDSGVYFCASSPLGGTDTQYFGPGTRLTVL.

CDR3: CATGTDSYNEQFF. The CDR3 nucleotides are TGCGCCACCGGGACGGATTCCTACAATGAGCAGTTCTTC. The rearrangement links TRBV5-1 to TRBJ2-1; D may correspond to TRBD1 or TRBD2 (5 bases each). CDR3 length: 13 residues. The germline V gene encodes CDR1 SGHRS and CDR2 YFSETQ. The V end lost 9 bases, the J end lost 1 base, and 11 bases lay between the germline ends.

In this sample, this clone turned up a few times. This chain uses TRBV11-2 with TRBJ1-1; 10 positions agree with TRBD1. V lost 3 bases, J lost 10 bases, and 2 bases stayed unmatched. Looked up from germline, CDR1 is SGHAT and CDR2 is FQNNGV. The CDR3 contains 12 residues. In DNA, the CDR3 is TGTGCCAGCAGCTTGGGACAGGGGAGAGCTTTCTTT. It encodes CASSLGQGRAFF.

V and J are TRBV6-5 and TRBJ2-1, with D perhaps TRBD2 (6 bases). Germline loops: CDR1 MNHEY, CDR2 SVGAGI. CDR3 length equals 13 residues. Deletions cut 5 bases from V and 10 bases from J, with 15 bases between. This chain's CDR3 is CASSTGYRGEQFF. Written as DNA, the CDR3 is TGTGCCAGCAGTACGGGATACCGGGGGGAGCAGTTCTTC.

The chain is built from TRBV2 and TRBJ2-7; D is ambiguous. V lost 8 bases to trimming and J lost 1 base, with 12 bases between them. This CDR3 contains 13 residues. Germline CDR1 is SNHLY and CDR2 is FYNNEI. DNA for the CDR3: TGTGCCAGCGCCAGAGGCCCTTCCTACGAGCAGTACTTC. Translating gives CASARGPSYEQYF.

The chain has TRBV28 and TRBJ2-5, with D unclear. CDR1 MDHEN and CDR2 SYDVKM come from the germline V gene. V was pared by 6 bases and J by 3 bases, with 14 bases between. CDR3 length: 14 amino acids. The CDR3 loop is CASSPIRRKETQYF. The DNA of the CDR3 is TGTGCCAGCAGCCCGATCAGGCGGAAAGAGACCCAGTACTTC.